This TCR beta chain was sequenced during a study of blood T cell repertoires in COVID-19. Across the whole study: Nucleic acid was either cDNA or gDNA, and it came from T cells, B-cell-depleted T cells, or PBMCs.

TCRdb's table, derived via immunoSEQ multiplex PCR, lists solely in-frame clones and lacks some. The sample contains some 170,000 clones, 87% of which appear only once. Germline V gene lookup returns CDR1 SGHVS and CDR2 FNYEAQ. The V end lost 1 base, the J end lost 3 bases, and 12 bases lay between the germline ends. CDR3 length: 15 residues. What was sequenced was peripheral blood. The gene calls are TRBV7-6 and TRBJ1-1; D not resolved. The clonotype comes from a woman between 45 and 65 years old with acute or convalescent COVID-19. The CDR3 DNA sequence: TGTGCCAGCAGCTTAGGGGCCGCGGGCGACACTGAAGCTTTCTTT. Amino acid sequence: CASSLGAAGDTEAFF.